Sequencing of this TCR beta chain was carried out in a study of CD8 T cells in Susac syndrome (dated by TCRdb to the late 2010s). Notes on the research overall: Repertoire sequencing was used to test whether CD8+ T cell activation and differentiation in Susac syndrome was antigen driven. Beyond this particular receptor, the publication reports: The TCR sequencing and HLA analysis was acknowledged to have included a relatively small number of individuals.

In regard to this clonotype: Its antigen is not yet known. The input lacks base qualities; no much larger clone sits a single base away.

RNA was extracted using the RNeasy kit, and 0.5 to 1 microgram was reverse transcribed with random hexamers. TCR beta CDR3 regions were amplified with the immunoSEQ multiplex PCR assay covering 54 Vbeta and 13 Jbeta segments. PCR amplification bias was corrected using a synthetic template baseline for primer optimization and computational correction. The authors' analysis ran thus. Reads were annotated to V, D and J genes per IMGT and analyzed with immunoSEQ Analyzer, keeping only productive sequences. To calculate clonality, Shannon entropy was normalized by log2 of the number of productive unique sequences and then subtracted from one. Public and private clones were assessed among the 100 most prevalent clones of each patient and control. Susac-specific clones were defined as absent from healthy and MS cohorts, 1052 published viral clones and other ImmuneACCESS disease sequences. TCRdb itself trimmed the public reads at Q25 with fastp, ran MiXCR and retained productive beta chains. Rows merge per CDR3 protein into single entries with the most common DNA and genes. The V and J calls follow TCRdb's processing rather than the paper's. This sample comprises over 100,000 distinct CDR3 sequences, around 95% of them detected only once. The ten largest clonotypes hold 0.09% to 0.1% of the sample.

Peripheral blood CD8+ and CD4+ T cells from healthy donors, Susac syndrome patients and multiple sclerosis patients were profiled by high-throughput TCR beta sequencing. Healthy donors were included as age- and sex-matched controls. Bulk CD8+ and CD4+ T cells were purified by magnetic negative isolation, whereas CD8+ TEMRA cells were enriched by FACS. Blood was collected in EDTA tubes and processed within 24 hours, with PBMCs isolated through density gradient centrifugation. PBMCs intended for TCR sequencing were cryopreserved in liquid nitrogen and were subsequently thawed in a 37 degrees C water bath. Purity of sorted or isolated CD4+, CD8+ and CD8+ TEMRA cells was at least 90%. The germline V end is reduced by 5 bases and the J end by 3 bases; junction bases left unmatched: 6. Inclusive of the bounding cysteine and phenylalanine, the CDR3 is 16 residues long. Only the CDR3 region is kept as DNA, spanning 48 bases read in frame from base 1. As encoded in the germline V gene (reference sequence), CDR1 is PRHDT while CDR2 is FYEKMQ.

The sequence is built from TRBV13 and TRBJ1-3; 11 central bases correspond to TRBD1. The source of this sequence is a human donor in good health. Sequenced material: CD4+ T cells from PBMCs. The CDR3 region has the sequence CASSLADRGLGNTIYF. The nucleotide sequence reads as follows: TGTGCCAGCAGCCTCGCGGACAGGGGGCTTGGAAACACCATATATTTT.